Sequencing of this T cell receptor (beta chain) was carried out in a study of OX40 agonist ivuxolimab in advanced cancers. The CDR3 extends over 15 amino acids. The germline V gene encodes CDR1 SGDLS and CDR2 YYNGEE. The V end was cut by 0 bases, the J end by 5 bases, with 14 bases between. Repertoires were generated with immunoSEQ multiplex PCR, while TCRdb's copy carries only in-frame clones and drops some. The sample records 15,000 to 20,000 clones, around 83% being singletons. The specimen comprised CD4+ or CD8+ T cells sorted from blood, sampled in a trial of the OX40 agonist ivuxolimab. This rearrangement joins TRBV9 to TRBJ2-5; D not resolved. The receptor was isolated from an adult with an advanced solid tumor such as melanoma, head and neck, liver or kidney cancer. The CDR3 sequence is CASSVGIGSQETQYF. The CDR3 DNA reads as TGTGCCAGCAGCGTAGGGATAGGTAGCCAGGAGACCCAGTACTTC.